The clone carrying this T cell receptor (beta chain) occurred once. The data belong to a study of cytomegalovirus exposure and HLA in healthy donors. Researchers ran the PCR with 60 Vbeta and 13 Jbeta primers. Repertoires were generated with immunoSEQ multiplex PCR, while TCRdb's copy carries only in-frame clones and drops some. The sample yields around 87,000 clones, approximately 84% seen once. The trim removed 5 bases at V and 6 bases at J, leaving 13 bases unmatched. The CDR3 consists of 16 residues. Germline V gene sequence: CDR1 SGHTA, CDR2 FQGNSA. Sequenced: PBMCs. This TCR came from a girl aged 2 to 9 in good health and CMV-seropositive. The genes are TRBV7-2 and TRBJ2-1; 7 bases fit TRBD2. The CDR3 reads CASSPPGAGEGNEQFF. The CDR3, as DNA: TGTGCCAGCAGCCCCCCGGGCGCGGGAGAGGGCAATGAGCAGTTCTTC.